This T cell receptor (beta chain) was recovered during a study of naive and memory T cell subsets. Sequential positive selection took CD4 T cells first, then CD8 T cells. Four subsets defined by CD45RA and CD27 were sorted after CD3, CD4, CD8 and live/dead staining. This clonotype was seen a few times. As yet, its antigen is unknown. The CDR3 is 13 amino acids. The germline CDR1 and CDR2 sequences are SGHTA and FQGNSA. V lost 5 bases to trimming and J lost 9 bases; unmatched junction nucleotides: 2. An equimolar mix of two oligonucleotides served as the beta constant-region primer for TRBC1 and TRBC2. The ligated cDNA underwent four PCR rounds using SP2 and nested alpha and beta constant-region primers. The cDNA 3' end received a ligated single-stranded oligonucleotide carrying the SP2 primer and a 12-nucleotide UMI. TCRdb used MiXCR to reprocess the UMI-ligation and nested PCR reads, holding one entry per CDR3 protein. The repertoire has more than 100,000 distinct CDR3 sequences, roughly 36% of them found once; the top ten carry less than 1%.

Study-level findings and limits: Between naive and memory subsets, TCR abundance power law exponents differed.

Sequenced material: central memory CD4+ T cells from blood. V and J are TRBV7-2 and TRBJ2-1; 12 bases map to TRBD2. This receptor was taken from a human donor in good health. The chain's CDR3 is CASSETSGGEQFF. Written as DNA, the CDR3 is TGTGCCAGCAGCGAGACTAGCGGGGGTGAGCAGTTCTTC.